The T cell receptor beta chain described here comes from a study of blood T cell repertoires in COVID-19 (dated by TCRdb to the early 2020s). For the study in its entirety: Collaborator samples came from the United States, Italy and Spain and covered acute and convalescent phases of COVID-19. The repertoires were made available in a free public database intended to serve as a resource for research on the immune response to SARS-CoV-2. The samples were drawn from the first 160 participants of the ongoing ImmuneRACE study and from 950 to 1,500 subjects provided by 6 global collaborators. A de-identified subject ID, COVID-19 status, age in years and sex were almost always included in the sample metadata. The dataset comprised deeply sampled blood TCRbeta repertoires from subjects exposed to, actively infected with, or recovered from COVID-19. Where HLA class I and class II types were available, the types were taken from metadata supplied by the sample provider, not from assay-based typing. The prospective study material was composed of cDNA or gDNA derived from T cells, B-cell-depleted T cells, or PBMCs. The paper as a whole reports these results and caveats: Clinical and demographic metadata were provided uncurated, with the amount varying by source and participant.

At one collaborating source in Seattle, patients were enrolled during active infection and were followed longitudinally through the course of disease. Collaborating institutions collected whole blood in K2EDTA tubes following their own protocols. Collaborator samples were shipped for TCRbeta analysis as frozen whole blood, isolated PBMCs, or DNA extracted from either sample type. Ends trimmed: V by 0 bases, J by 5 bases; bases unmatched to a gene: 3. The CDR3 has 14 amino acids, counting the end cysteine and phenylalanine. The read is trimmed to its CDR3 DNA, 42 bases read in frame from base 1. According to the germline V gene, CDR1 reads SGHRS and CDR2 reads YFSETQ. On this clone itself: No cognate antigen has been identified for it. The sample holds no much larger clone one base away, and base qualities are not on file.

TCRbeta CDR3 regions were amplified from genomic DNA by means of the immunoSEQ Assay, a bias-controlled multiplex PCR. On the study's bioinformatics: Within the assay, amplification of reference gene primers was used to estimate how many nucleated cells each sample contained. To quantify the absolute abundance of each unique TCRbeta CDR3 rearrangement, sequence reads were collapsed and filtered. For each sample, productive Simpson clonality was calculated by taking the square root of Simpson's diversity index across productive rearrangements. The table was pulled from immuneACCESS by TCRdb, which kept in-frame rearrangements only. Such tables lose some clones; where checked, under half of the loss comes from unresolved V genes, and the rest has no known cause. The DNA gave D and trimming, while V, J and clone size come from that table. This sample holds 200,000 to 300,000 clones; about 83% were observed only once. Roughly 6.2% of the sample is taken by the ten largest.

The clonotype was recovered from a woman of 80 years or more with COVID-19, enrolled during active disease. The sequencing sample was made of peripheral blood. The sequence joins TRBV5-1 to TRBJ1-1, with TRBD1 matching 8 junction bases. This receptor has the CDR3 CASSLAGTGTEAFF. Read as DNA, the sequence is TGCGCCAGCAGCTTGGCTGGGACAGGAACTGAAGCTTTCTTT.